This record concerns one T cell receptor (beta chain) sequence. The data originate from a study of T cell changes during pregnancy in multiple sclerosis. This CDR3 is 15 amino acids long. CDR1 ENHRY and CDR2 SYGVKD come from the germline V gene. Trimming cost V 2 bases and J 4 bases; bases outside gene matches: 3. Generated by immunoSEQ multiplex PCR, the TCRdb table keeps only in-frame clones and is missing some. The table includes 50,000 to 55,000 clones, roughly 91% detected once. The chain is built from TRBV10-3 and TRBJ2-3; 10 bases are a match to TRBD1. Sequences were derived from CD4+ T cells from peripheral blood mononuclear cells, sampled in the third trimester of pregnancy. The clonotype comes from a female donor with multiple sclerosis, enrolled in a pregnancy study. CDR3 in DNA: TGTGCCATCAGTGAGGGGGGACAGGGGTCAGATACGCAGTATTTT. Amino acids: CAISEGGQGSDTQYF.